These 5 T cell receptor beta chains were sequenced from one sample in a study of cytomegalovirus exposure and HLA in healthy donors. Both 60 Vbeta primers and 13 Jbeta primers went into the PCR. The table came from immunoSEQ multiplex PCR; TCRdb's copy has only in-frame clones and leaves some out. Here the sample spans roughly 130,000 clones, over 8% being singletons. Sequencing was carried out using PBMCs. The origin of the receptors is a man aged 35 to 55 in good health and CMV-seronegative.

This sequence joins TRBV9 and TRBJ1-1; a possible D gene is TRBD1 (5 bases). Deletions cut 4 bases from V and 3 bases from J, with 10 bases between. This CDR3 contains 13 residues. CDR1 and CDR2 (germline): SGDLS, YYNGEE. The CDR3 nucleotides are TGTGCCAGCAGCCCGGGACTGTACACTGAAGCTTTCTTT. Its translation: CASSPGLYTEAFF.

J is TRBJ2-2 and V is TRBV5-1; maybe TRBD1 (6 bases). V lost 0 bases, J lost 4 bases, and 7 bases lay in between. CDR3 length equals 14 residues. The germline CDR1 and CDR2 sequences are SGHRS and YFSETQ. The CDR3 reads CASSLGTATGELFF. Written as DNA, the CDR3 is TGCGCCAGCAGCTTGGGGACAGCCACCGGGGAGCTGTTTTTT.

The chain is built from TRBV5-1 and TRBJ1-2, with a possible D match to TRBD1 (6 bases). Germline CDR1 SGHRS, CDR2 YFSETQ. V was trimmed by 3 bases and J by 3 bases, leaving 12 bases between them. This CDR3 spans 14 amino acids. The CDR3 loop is CASSSGAPHYGYTF. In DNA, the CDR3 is TGCGCCAGCAGCTCAGGGGCACCTCACTATGGCTACACCTTC.

CDR3 loop: CASSAGGGDEKLFF. The CDR3 nucleotides read TGTGCCAGCAGCGCTGGGGGGGGAGATGAAAAACTGTTTTTT. The V and J genes are TRBV9 and TRBJ1-4; TRBD1 is a possible D gene (5 bases). The CDR3 covers 14 residues. The V and J ends lost 3 bases and 6 bases respectively, with 12 bases between them. Germline V gene sequence: CDR1 SGDLS, CDR2 YYNGEE.

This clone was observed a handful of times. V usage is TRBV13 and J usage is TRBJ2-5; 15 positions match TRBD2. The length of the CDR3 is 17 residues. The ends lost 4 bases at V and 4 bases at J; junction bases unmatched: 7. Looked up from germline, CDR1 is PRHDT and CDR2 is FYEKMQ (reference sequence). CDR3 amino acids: CASSSRTSGGARETQYF. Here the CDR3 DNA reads TGTGCCAGCAGCTCCCGGACTAGCGGGGGGGCCCGAGAGACCCAGTACTTC.